This entry concerns a single T cell receptor (beta chain). The data derive from a study of blood T cell repertoires in COVID-19. The wider study: Both acute and convalescent COVID-19 samples were obtained from the United States, Italy and Spain. T cells, B-cell-depleted T cells, or PBMCs provided the cDNA or gDNA that served as material.

Authors' processing steps: Nucleated cell number was recorded as an estimate derived from reference gene primer amplification. TCRdb's copy holds only in-frame clones and misses some; the assay was immunoSEQ multiplex PCR. Clone size and the V and J calls come from that table; the DNA yielded D and trimming. The sample contains fewer than 130,000 clones, 76% of which appear only once. The length of the CDR3 is 14 residues. CDR1 is SNHLY and CDR2 is FYNNEI in the germline V gene. V shed 6 bases, J shed 2 bases, and the junction held 7 bases outside the gene matches. The chain has TRBV2 and TRBJ2-7; 7 positions agree with TRBD1. The clonotype comes from a woman over 75 with acute or convalescent COVID-19. The specimen sequenced was peripheral blood. The DNA of the CDR3 is TGTGCCAGCAGCCAACAGGGGCCACCCTACGAGCAGTACTTC. Residues: CASSQQGPPYEQYF. The full variable domain, its missing parts supplied by reference TRBV2 and TRBJ2-7, is EPEVTQTPSHQVTQMGQEVILRCVPISNHLYFYWYRQILGQKVEFLVSFYNNEISEKSEIFDDQFSVERPDGSNFTLKIRSTKLEDSAMYFCASSQQGPPYEQYFGPGTRLTVT.